The rows below give T cell receptor beta chains drawn from one sample of a study of T-cell memory formation after mild COVID-19. Each CDR3 protein is one row after TCRdb ran MiXCR on the 5' RACE reads. Here the sample spans about 470,000 distinct CDR3 sequences, around a quarter being singletons. Sequenced input: PBMCs or a T cell subset sorted from them (not recorded which). All receptors come from an adult woman who had mild COVID-19 (a few samples of this study predate the infection). Cell type and time point are not known. Both conserved end residues are part of each CDR3. Each record gives: D gene, clone size, CDR3 length, J gene, V gene, CDR3 protein, CDR3 DNA. A D gene is named only where the DNA matches it firmly. Part of the rows lack a size; the others show once, few, many or a class for expanded clones.

d_gene: TRBD1
abundance: .
len: 12
j_gene: TRBJ1-5
v_gene: TRBV12-3/TRBV12-4
CDR3aa: CASSSFKTGEHF
CDR3nt: TGTGCCAGCAGTTCCTTTAAGACAGGGGAGCATTTT

d_gene: TRBD1
abundance: .
len: 14
j_gene: TRBJ1-5
v_gene: TRBV7-8
CDR3aa: CASLQGYGNQPQHF
CDR3nt: TGTGCCAGCTTACAGGGGTATGGCAATCAGCCCCAGCATTTT

d_gene: .
abundance: once
len: 14
j_gene: TRBJ2-7
v_gene: TRBV5-5
CDR3aa: CASSFEGVSYEQYF
CDR3nt: TGTGCCAGCAGCTTTGAGGGGGTCTCCTACGAGCAGTACTTC

d_gene: .
abundance: .
len: 13
j_gene: TRBJ2-2
v_gene: TRBV20-1
CDR3aa: CSARPPLSGELFF
CDR3nt: TGCAGTGCTAGGCCCCCCTTGAGCGGGGAGCTGTTTTTT

d_gene: .
abundance: .
len: 14
j_gene: TRBJ1-4
v_gene: TRBV20-1
CDR3aa: CSASGPGEREKLFF
CDR3nt: TGCAGTGCTAGCGGGCCAGGGGAGAGGGAAAAACTGTTTTTT

d_gene: .
abundance: .
len: 13
j_gene: TRBJ2-7
v_gene: TRBV20-1
CDR3aa: CSARRDGTYEQYF
CDR3nt: TGCAGTGCTAGACGGGACGGAACCTACGAGCAGTACTTC

d_gene: TRBD1
abundance: .
len: 16
j_gene: TRBJ1-1
v_gene: TRBV11-2
CDR3aa: CASSDRDRGLGTEAFF
CDR3nt: TGTGCCAGCAGCGACCGGGACAGGGGATTGGGAACTGAAGCTTTCTTT

d_gene: .
abundance: .
len: 15
j_gene: TRBJ1-4
v_gene: TRBV12-3/TRBV12-4
CDR3aa: CASRELGGTNEKLFF
CDR3nt: TGTGCCAGCAGGGAGCTAGGGGGAACTAATGAAAAACTGTTTTTT

d_gene: TRBD1
abundance: few
len: 14
j_gene: TRBJ2-7
v_gene: TRBV5-1
CDR3aa: CASSSTGTGWEQYF
CDR3nt: TGCGCCAGCAGCTCAACCGGGACAGGGTGGGAGCAGTACTTC

d_gene: TRBD1
abundance: few
len: 15
j_gene: TRBJ1-2
v_gene: TRBV18
CDR3aa: CASSQGTGATYGYTF
CDR3nt: TGTGCCAGCTCACAGGGGACAGGGGCAACATATGGCTACACCTTC

d_gene: TRBD2
abundance: .
len: 16
j_gene: TRBJ2-7
v_gene: TRBV6-4
CDR3aa: CASSDSRGEGGYEQYF
CDR3nt: TGTGCCAGCAGTGACTCCCGAGGGGAGGGAGGTTACGAGCAGTACTTC

d_gene: .
abundance: .
len: 13
j_gene: TRBJ1-1
v_gene: TRBV29-1
CDR3aa: CSVEDDLNTEAFF
CDR3nt: TGCAGCGTAGAGGACGATTTGAACACTGAAGCTTTCTTT

d_gene: TRBD1
abundance: .
len: 15
j_gene: TRBJ2-7
v_gene: TRBV27
CDR3aa: CASSSGTGGVNEQYF
CDR3nt: TGTGCCAGCAGTTCCGGGACAGGGGGCGTGAACGAGCAGTACTTC

d_gene: TRBD1
abundance: few
len: 19
j_gene: TRBJ2-1
v_gene: TRBV19
CDR3aa: CASSISGTGVSRSYNEQFF
CDR3nt: TGTGCCAGTAGTATATCTGGGACAGGGGTCTCCAGGTCCTACAATGAGCAGTTCTTC

d_gene: .
abundance: .
len: 16
j_gene: TRBJ2-7
v_gene: TRBV6-2/TRBV6-3
CDR3aa: CASSSVGRANSYEQYF
CDR3nt: TGTGCCAGCAGTTCCGTGGGACGGGCAAACTCCTACGAGCAGTACTTC

d_gene: .
abundance: .
len: 13
j_gene: TRBJ1-2
v_gene: TRBV6-1
CDR3aa: CASDLMGHRGYTF
CDR3nt: TGTGCCAGCGACCTCATGGGACATCGGGGCTACACCTTC

d_gene: .
abundance: .
len: 15
j_gene: TRBJ2-5
v_gene: TRBV13
CDR3aa: CASSLKSGTQETQYF
CDR3nt: TGTGCCAGCAGCTTAAAGTCGGGAACCCAAGAGACCCAGTACTTC

d_gene: TRBD1
abundance: few
len: 14
j_gene: TRBJ1-1
v_gene: TRBV7-8
CDR3aa: CASSPMDRVTEAFF
CDR3nt: TGTGCCAGCAGCCCAATGGACAGGGTGACTGAAGCTTTCTTT

d_gene: TRBD1
abundance: .
len: 17
j_gene: TRBJ2-6
v_gene: TRBV27
CDR3aa: CASSLRGGRSGANVLTF
CDR3nt: TGTGCCAGCAGTTTAAGAGGGGGCAGGTCAGGGGCCAACGTCCTGACTTTC

d_gene: .
abundance: .
len: 15
j_gene: TRBJ2-5
v_gene: TRBV2
CDR3aa: CASTDLGGSQETQYF
CDR3nt: TGTGCCAGCACCGACCTGGGGGGCTCCCAAGAGACCCAGTACTTC

d_gene: .
abundance: .
len: 16
j_gene: TRBJ2-2
v_gene: TRBV5-1
CDR3aa: CASSLVRQDYTGELFF
CDR3nt: TGCGCCAGCAGCTTGGTACGACAGGACTACACCGGGGAGCTGTTTTTT

d_gene: .
abundance: few
len: 13
j_gene: TRBJ1-1
v_gene: TRBV24-1
CDR3aa: CATSDLGDTEAFF
CDR3nt: TGTGCCACCAGTGATTTGGGGGACACTGAAGCTTTCTTT

d_gene: .
abundance: .
len: 14
j_gene: TRBJ2-7
v_gene: TRBV3-1
CDR3aa: CASRDRWSSYEQYF
CDR3nt: TGTGCCAGCAGAGACAGGTGGAGCTCCTACGAGCAGTACTTC

d_gene: .
abundance: few
len: 13
j_gene: TRBJ2-3
v_gene: TRBV7-6
CDR3aa: CASSLAVKDTQYF
CDR3nt: TGTGCCAGCAGCTTAGCGGTGAAAGATACGCAGTATTTT

d_gene: TRBD2
abundance: few
len: 15
j_gene: TRBJ2-1
v_gene: TRBV7-2
CDR3aa: CASSLGFGGYNEQFF
CDR3nt: TGTGCCAGCAGCTTGGGGTTCGGGGGGTACAATGAGCAGTTCTTC

d_gene: TRBD1
abundance: .
len: 15
j_gene: TRBJ1-5
v_gene: TRBV24-1
CDR3aa: CATSETRQGDQPQHF
CDR3nt: TGTGCCACCAGTGAAACTAGACAGGGGGATCAGCCCCAGCATTTT

d_gene: .
abundance: .
len: 16
j_gene: TRBJ2-1
v_gene: TRBV5-1
CDR3aa: CASSSRTAGGYNEQFF
CDR3nt: TGCGCCAGCAGCTCCCGGACAGCCGGCGGGTACAATGAGCAGTTCTTC

d_gene: TRBD2
abundance: .
len: 16
j_gene: TRBJ2-2
v_gene: TRBV7-8
CDR3aa: CASSYLAGTNTGELFF
CDR3nt: TGTGCCAGCAGCTATCTAGCGGGGACTAACACCGGGGAGCTGTTTTTT

d_gene: .
abundance: few
len: 15
j_gene: TRBJ2-7
v_gene: TRBV7-2
CDR3aa: CASSSKAGSSYEQYF
CDR3nt: TGTGCCAGCAGCTCGAAAGCGGGTAGCTCCTACGAGCAGTACTTC

d_gene: .
abundance: few
len: 13
j_gene: TRBJ2-5
v_gene: TRBV18
CDR3aa: CASTPGQQETQYF
CDR3nt: TGTGCCAGCACACCTGGGCAACAAGAGACCCAGTACTTC

d_gene: TRBD2
abundance: few
len: 18
j_gene: TRBJ2-1
v_gene: TRBV12-3/TRBV12-4
CDR3aa: CASSLRQLAGVGYNEQFF
CDR3nt: TGTGCCAGCAGTTTACGACAGCTAGCGGGAGTCGGGTACAATGAGCAGTTCTTC

d_gene: .
abundance: .
len: 14
j_gene: TRBJ1-3
v_gene: TRBV5-6
CDR3aa: CASSLANSGNTIYF
CDR3nt: TGTGCCAGCAGCTTGGCCAACTCTGGAAACACCATATATTTT

d_gene: .
abundance: .
len: 12
j_gene: TRBJ2-3
v_gene: TRBV2
CDR3aa: CASSVVLGTQYF
CDR3nt: TGTGCCAGCAGTGTAGTTCTGGGTACGCAGTATTTT

d_gene: TRBD2
abundance: .
len: 15
j_gene: TRBJ2-7
v_gene: TRBV12-3/TRBV12-4
CDR3aa: CASIPGLAGGAEQYF
CDR3nt: TGTGCCAGCATCCCGGGACTAGCGGGAGGTGCCGAGCAGTACTTC

d_gene: .
abundance: few
len: 15
j_gene: TRBJ2-3
v_gene: TRBV21-1
CDR3aa: CASSSLGRCTDTQYF
CDR3nt: TGTGCCAGCTCCTCGCTGGGACGCTGCACAGATACGCAGTATTTT

d_gene: TRBD1
abundance: few
len: 14
j_gene: TRBJ2-3
v_gene: TRBV12-3/TRBV12-4
CDR3aa: CASSNHRGADTQYF
CDR3nt: TGTGCCAGCAGCAACCACAGGGGGGCAGATACGCAGTATTTT

d_gene: TRBD1
abundance: .
len: 16
j_gene: TRBJ1-5
v_gene: TRBV5-1
CDR3aa: CASSLAGPGGNQPQHF
CDR3nt: TGCGCCAGCAGCTTGGCCGGGCCAGGGGGGAATCAGCCCCAGCATTTT

d_gene: .
abundance: few
len: 14
j_gene: TRBJ2-3
v_gene: TRBV4-3
CDR3aa: CASSQDLWRGTQYF
CDR3nt: TGCGCCAGCAGCCAAGATCTCTGGAGAGGTACGCAGTATTTT

d_gene: .
abundance: many
len: 15
j_gene: TRBJ2-3
v_gene: TRBV11-3
CDR3aa: CASSLITGNADTQYF
CDR3nt: TGTGCCAGCAGCTTAATAACAGGGAACGCAGATACGCAGTATTTT

d_gene: .
abundance: once
len: 14
j_gene: TRBJ1-1
v_gene: TRBV5-5
CDR3aa: CASSHEGIGTEAFF
CDR3nt: TGTGCCAGCAGCCACGAGGGGATAGGGACTGAAGCTTTCTTT

d_gene: .
abundance: .
len: 16
j_gene: TRBJ2-3
v_gene: TRBV2
CDR3aa: CASGALGTENTDTQYF
CDR3nt: TGTGCCAGCGGGGCTTTGGGGACGGAGAACACAGATACGCAGTATTTT

d_gene: .
abundance: .
len: 15
j_gene: TRBJ1-3
v_gene: TRBV20-1
CDR3aa: CSAPGGTSSGNTIYF
CDR3nt: TGCAGTGCCCCGGGGGGGACATCCTCTGGAAACACCATATATTTT

d_gene: TRBD2
abundance: .
len: 14
j_gene: TRBJ2-3
v_gene: TRBV30
CDR3aa: CAARLAGATDTQYF
CDR3nt: TGTGCCGCCCGACTAGCGGGAGCCACAGATACGCAGTATTTT

d_gene: .
abundance: .
len: 13
j_gene: TRBJ1-4
v_gene: TRBV12-3/TRBV12-4
CDR3aa: CASRDFINEKLFF
CDR3nt: TGTGCCAGCCGGGATTTTATCAATGAAAAACTGTTTTTT

d_gene: .
abundance: .
len: 15
j_gene: TRBJ2-7
v_gene: TRBV7-8
CDR3aa: CASSPMRLGTYEQYF
CDR3nt: TGTGCCAGCAGCCCTATGCGACTCGGTACCTACGAGCAGTACTTC

d_gene: TRBD2
abundance: .
len: 15
j_gene: TRBJ2-5
v_gene: TRBV5-5
CDR3aa: CASSLASGDQETQYF
CDR3nt: TGTGCCAGCAGCTTGGCTAGCGGGGACCAAGAGACCCAGTACTTC

d_gene: .
abundance: .
len: 16
j_gene: TRBJ1-5
v_gene: TRBV6-2/TRBV6-3
CDR3aa: CASSYSYRGGNQPQHF
CDR3nt: TGTGCCAGCAGTTACTCCTACCGGGGAGGCAATCAGCCCCAGCATTTT

d_gene: .
abundance: .
len: 13
j_gene: TRBJ1-1
v_gene: TRBV5-1
CDR3aa: CASSFDGGTEAFF
CDR3nt: TGCGCCAGCAGCTTCGACGGAGGAACTGAAGCTTTCTTT